This T cell receptor (beta chain) was sequenced during a study of patients and donors after allogeneic stem cell transplantation. Trimming took off 2 bases at V and 4 bases at J, with 12 bases between the two ends. This CDR3 has 16 residues. Germline V gene sequence: CDR1 SGHTA, CDR2 FQGNSA. The table lists this clonotype with a few counts. TCRdb re-called the RT-PCR reads with MiXCR, one entry per CDR3 protein. The sample contains 65,000 to 80,000 distinct CDR3 sequences, roughly 29% of which appear only once. This chain connects TRBV7-2 to TRBJ1-6; TRBD1 might be the D (6 bases). This sequence originates from a human donor who was either an allogeneic HSCT recipient or a stem cell or donor lymphocyte infusion donor (not recorded which). It is not recorded whose cells these are; they may come from a transplant donor. The sample was blood, either unsorted or a sorted T cell fraction (not recorded which). CDR3 loop: CASSLWGGAYNSPLHF. CDR3 DNA: TGTGCCAGCAGCTTATGGGGGGGCGCTTATAATTCACCCCTCCACTTT.